The 15 T cell receptor beta chains given below trace back to one sample, sequenced in a study of CD8 T cells in ankylosing spondylitis. A single record per CDR3 protein comes from TCRdb applying MiXCR to the 5' RACE reads. The sample has 200,000 or so distinct CDR3 sequences, 25% to 30% seen once. The sample comprised blood, either unsorted or a sorted T cell fraction (not recorded which). The receptors originated from a male donor with ankylosing spondylitis or in good health (not recorded which).

The rearrangement joins TRBV12-3 or TRBV12-4 to TRBJ2-2; 10 bases match TRBD2. V lost 7 bases and J lost 7; bases outside the gene matches: 9. There are 15 residues in the CDR3. The CDR3 sequence: CASNPLAGAYGELFF. As DNA, the CDR3 is TGTGCCAGCAACCCGCTAGCGGGAGCGTACGGGGAGCTGTTTTTT.

This clonotype was observed many times. CDR3 amino acids: CASSPLEGGNSPLHF. CDR3 coding DNA: TGTGCCAGCTCCCCCTTGGAAGGCGGTAATTCACCCCTCCACTTT. The rearrangement joins TRBV18 to TRBJ1-6; D is ambiguous. The CDR3 covers 15 residues. The germline V gene encodes CDR1 KGHSH and CDR2 LQKENI. V was clipped by 6 bases and J by 6 bases, with 15 bases between them.

The chain is built from TRBV6-5 and TRBJ2-5; 8 nucleotides match TRBD1. Trimming removed 5 bases from V and 4 bases from J; junction bases left unmatched: 6. Germline lookup yields CDR1 MNHEY and CDR2 SVGAGI. This CDR3 is 14 amino acids long. The CDR3 here is CASSTDRGSETQYF. CDR3 bases: TGTGCCAGCAGTACCGACAGGGGATCAGAGACCCAGTACTTC.

This chain links TRBV20-1 with TRBJ1-2; 8 positions agree with TRBD1. After removal of 4 bases from V and 2 bases from J, the junction contained 3 bases not matched to a gene. Germline V gives CDR1 DFQATT, CDR2 SNEGSKA (reference sequence). The CDR3 runs to 13 residues. DNA for the CDR3: TGCAGTGCTAACAGGGGGACGAACTATGGCTACACCTTC. Amino acid sequence: CSANRGTNYGYTF.

This clonotype was seen ten or more times. V gene TRBV3-1 combines with J gene TRBJ2-5; the D gene is possibly TRBD2 (7 bases). V lost 0 bases to trimming and J lost 5 bases, with 16 bases between them. Germline V CDR1 and CDR2: LGHDT, YNNKEL (reference sequence). This CDR3 region has 16 residues. DNA of the CDR3: TGTGCCAGCAGCCAAGATCTAAGCGGGACACGGGAGACCCAGTACTTC. Amino acids: CASSQDLSGTRETQYF.

This clonotype was detected only a few times. The gene calls are TRBV7-3 and TRBJ2-3, with a weak D call TRBD1 (5 bases). The CDR3 is 15 amino acids. Germline V CDR1 and CDR2: SGHTA, FQGTGA. The V gene lost 4 bases and the J gene lost 2 bases, with 13 bases spanning the gap. CDR3 protein: CASSSEGAYTDTQYF. The CDR3 coding sequence is TGTGCCAGCAGCTCCGAAGGGGCTTACACAGATACGCAGTATTTT.

The table lists this clonotype with many counts. The rearrangement uses TRBV10-3 and TRBJ1-1; no clear D. The ends were cut back, 6 bases at V and 4 bases at J, with 6 bases in the middle. From germline, CDR1 is ENHRY and CDR2 SYGVKD. The CDR3 is made up of 11 amino acids. For the CDR3, the DNA is TGTGCCATCAGGGCTTTCACTGAAGCTTTCTTT. Translating it yields CAIRAFTEAFF.

This clonotype has a count of ten or more. V usage is TRBV12-3 or TRBV12-4 and J usage is TRBJ2-1; TRBD2 is a possible D gene (6 bases). CDR3 size: 14 residues. V was clipped by 3 bases and J by 10 bases, with 16 bases between them. CDR3 DNA sequence: TGTGCCAGCAGTTTCTCCGACTACGGGGGAGAGCAGTTCTTC. As protein: CASSFSDYGGEQFF.

This clonotype was seen at least ten times. The chain uses TRBV5-4 and TRBJ2-5; 8 bases agree with TRBD2. J gave up 6 bases and V 0 bases, and 4 bases lay outside the gene matches. Germline values: CDR1 SGHNT, CDR2 YYREEE (reference sequence). The length of the CDR3 is 14 residues. In DNA, the CDR3 is TGTGCCAGCAGCTTGGACCCGGGGGGGAAGACCCAGTACTTC. Amino acids: CASSLDPGGKTQYF.

The chain uses TRBV6-1 and TRBJ2-3; D not resolved. V lost 3 bases, J lost 6 bases, and 10 bases lay in between. The germline V gene has CDR1 MNHNS and CDR2 SASEGT. The CDR3 has 13 residues. CDR3 nucleotides: TGTGCCAGCAGTGAGGGCCCTCCGGATACGCAGTATTTT. Translation: CASSEGPPDTQYF.

V gene TRBV5-1 combines with J gene TRBJ2-3, with D perhaps matching TRBD2 (5 bases). The CDR3 is 15 residues long. CDR1 is SGHRS and CDR2 is YFSETQ in the germline V gene. Trimming took off 0 bases at V and 6 bases at J, with 14 bases between the two ends. The CDR3 nucleotides are TGCGCCAGCAGCTTGGACCGTGGGAGTCGGGATACGCAGTATTTT. It yields the protein CASSLDRGSRDTQYF. Full variable domain (rest looked up from reference TRBV5-1 and TRBJ2-3): KAGVTQTPRYLIKTRGQQVTLSCSPISGHRSVSWYQQTPGQGLQFLFEYFSETQRNKGNFPGRFSGRQFSNSRSEMNVSTLELGDSALYLCASSLDRGSRDTQYFGPGTRLTVL.

V is TRBV12-3 or TRBV12-4 and J is TRBJ2-1, with 8 bases aligning to TRBD1. The CDR3 spans 14 residues. The V and J ends lost 6 bases and 4 bases, in that order; junction bases with no gene match: 5. The CDR3 is CASSRTGPYNEQFF. CDR3 bases: TGTGCCAGCAGCCGGACAGGGCCTTACAATGAGCAGTTCTTC.

This clonotype was seen many times. The junction departs from the called germline gene at one end, perhaps through a read error. DNA for the CDR3: TGTGCTAGCAGTCTCGGGACTAGCACCACAGATACGCAGTATTTT. Translating gives CASSLGTSTTDTQYF. V is TRBV7-7 and J is TRBJ2-3, with 9 bases that match TRBD2. The CDR3 sequence is 15 residues long. From germline, CDR1 is SSHAT and CDR2 FNYEAQ (reference sequence). The variable domain in full, completed from reference TRBV7-7 and TRBJ2-3, reads GAGVSQSPRYKVTKRGQDVTLRCDPISSHATLYWYQQALGQGPEFLTYFNYEAQPDKSGLPSDRFSAERPEGSISTLTIQRTEQRDSAMYRCASSLGTSTTDTQYFGPGTRLTVL.

In its sample, this clonotype was seen a few times. The chain recombines TRBV20-1 with TRBJ2-1, with TRBD2 as a possible D gene (6 bases). The CDR3 is 15 amino acids. V was pared by 5 bases and J by 4 bases, with 18 bases between. From germline, CDR1 is DFQATT and CDR2 SNEGSKA (reference sequence). CDR3 amino acids: CSAESTSKAYNEQFF. The CDR3 nucleotides read TGCAGTGCTGAGAGTACTAGCAAGGCATACAATGAGCAGTTCTTC.

V and J are TRBV11-3 and TRBJ2-3; D is undetermined. The CDR3 is made up of 16 amino acids. The germline V gene has CDR1 SGHNT and CDR2 YENEEA. Trimming shortened V by 5 bases and J by 6 bases, and 21 bases separated the two germline ends. DNA of the CDR3: TGTGCCAGCAGCAAAGGCGGTAGTCGTCCGTTGGATACGCAGTATTTT. Translated: CASSKGGSRPLDTQYF.